Below are 20 T cell receptor beta chains sequenced from a single sample in a study of neurological immune-mediated disorders. TCRdb passed the 5' RACE reads through MiXCR, listing each CDR3 protein once. The profile shows under 75,000 distinct CDR3 sequences, 2.5% to 4% of them singletons. Sequencing used PBMCs. These receptors all stem from a woman between 50 and 59 years old with multiple sclerosis.

This clonotype was detected ten times or more. This sequence joins TRBV20-1 and TRBJ2-3, with D unclear. The CDR3 contains 14 residues. The V and J ends lost 4 bases and 2 bases respectively, with 13 bases between them. Germline CDR1 reads DFQATT; CDR2 reads SNEGSKA (reference sequence). The CDR3 coding sequence is TGCAGTGCTAAAACCTCGGACCTCACAGATACGCAGTATTTT. Translating it yields CSAKTSDLTDTQYF.

This clonotype was counted ten times or more. The V call is TRBV20-1, the J call TRBJ1-6, with D hard to call. This CDR3 is built from 14 residues. V lost 6 bases and J 6 bases, leaving 15 bases between the germline ends. Looked up from germline, CDR1 is DFQATT and CDR2 is SNEGSKA (reference sequence). The CDR3, as DNA: TGCAGTGCCCAAGGGAAAATACTTAATTCACCCCTCCACTTT. This gives the protein CSAQGKILNSPLHF.

This clonotype has a handful of counts. This may come from a read error, since a much larger clone is one base off. CDR3 sequence reads: CASSFAAGNQYF. CDR3 in DNA: TGTGCCAGCAGTTTTGCGGCAGGGAACCAGTACTTC. This chain connects TRBV6-5 to TRBJ2-5; D is possibly TRBD1 (5 bases). In germline, CDR1 is MNHEY, CDR2 SVGAGI. V dropped 4 bases and J dropped 10 bases, with 13 bases sitting between them. The CDR3 is 12 residues long.

This clonotype was found many times. The chain couples TRBV27 to TRBJ1-1; D is unresolved. The germline gives CDR1 MNHEY, CDR2 SMNVEV (reference sequence). Between the trimmed V and J ends, which lost 3 bases and 5 bases, there was a span of 16 bases. The CDR3 extends over 15 amino acids. CDR3 protein: CASSFSRGVATEAFF. In DNA, the CDR3 is TGTGCCAGCAGTTTTTCCCGGGGTGTAGCAACTGAAGCTTTCTTT.

This clonotype has ten or more counts. The genes are TRBV24-1 and TRBJ1-5; D is uncertain. Germline CDR1 reads KGHDR; CDR2 reads SFDVKD. The CDR3 sequence is 15 residues long. V gave up 7 bases and J gave up 3 bases, with 15 bases separating them. The CDR3 spells CATRDLTRYNQPQHF. In nucleotides, the CDR3 is TGTGCCACCAGGGACCTCACCCGTTACAATCAGCCCCAGCATTTT.

Many counts were recorded for this clonotype. The chain combines TRBV20-1 with TRBJ1-1; D unresolved. V lost 6 bases, J lost 4 bases, and 15 bases lay in between. The CDR3 length is 13 residues. The V gene's germline CDR1 is DFQATT and CDR2 SNEGSKA (reference sequence). CDR3 sequence: CSAPTRVGTEAFF. CDR3 DNA sequence: TGCAGTGCACCAACTCGGGTGGGCACTGAAGCTTTCTTT.

This clonotype was detected a few times. A much larger clonotype is one base distant, so this may be a read error. The V and J genes are TRBV28 and TRBJ1-5; D not resolved. This CDR3 is built from 12 residues. Per germline, CDR1 MDHEN and CDR2 SYDVKM. For the CDR3, the DNA is TGTGCCAGCAGGGTCGTAGAACAGCCCCAGAATTTT. Amino acids: CASRVVEQPQNF.

There are many counts of this clonotype. The V and J genes are TRBV7-2 and TRBJ2-2, with D tentatively TRBD1 (5 bases). The germline V and J ends were trimmed by 5 bases and 1 base, with 14 bases remaining between them. The CDR3 runs 16 residues. The germline V gene encodes CDR1 SGHTA and CDR2 FQGNSA. CDR3 residues: CASSRPGLGNTGELFF. In DNA, the CDR3 is TGTGCCAGCAGCCGTCCAGGGTTGGGGAACACCGGGGAGCTGTTTTTT.

This clonotype was detected ten times or more. The chain links TRBV7-2 to TRBJ1-1; D unclear. V shed 1 base and J shed 7 bases, with 10 bases lying between them. There are 13 residues in the CDR3. CDR1 is SGHTA, CDR2 FQGNSA, per germline. CDR3 bases: TGTGCCAGCAGCTTAGGTGCGGTTAGTGAAGCTTTCTTT. Translated: CASSLGAVSEAFF.

Judged by abundance, this clonotype is medium-sized (0.01 to 0.1%). The chain joins TRBV20-1 to TRBJ1-4, with 9 bases that match TRBD1. The CDR3 loop spans 14 amino acids. V lost 3 bases to trimming and J lost 8 bases; unmatched junction nucleotides: 7. Germline V gene data show CDR1 as DFQATT and CDR2 as SNEGSKA (reference sequence). The CDR3 reads CSASGRQGGEKLFF. DNA for the CDR3: TGCAGTGCTAGCGGCCGACAGGGGGGGGAAAAACTGTTTTTT.

This clonotype was seen repeatedly, ten times or more. The chain employs TRBV7-2 and TRBJ1-6; D is possibly TRBD1 (5 bases). CDR3 length: 15 residues. The V end was cut by 4 bases, the J end by 2 bases, with 9 bases between. CDR1 SGHTA and CDR2 FQGNSA come from the germline V gene. The CDR3 DNA sequence: TGTGCCAGCAGCTCCCGGGACGCCTATAATTCACCCCTCCACTTT. Translation: CASSSRDAYNSPLHF.

Only a few counts were recorded for this clonotype. The chain combines TRBV20-1 with TRBJ2-2, with 10 positions matching TRBD1. This CDR3 spans 16 amino acids. The junction had 12 bases not matched to a gene; V was cut back by 6 bases and J by 5 bases. The V gene's germline CDR1 is DFQATT and CDR2 SNEGSKA (reference sequence). The CDR3 DNA is TGCAGTGCGAAAAGAGTCGGGACAGGGGTAACCGGGGAGCTGTTTTTT. Encoded protein: CSAKRVGTGVTGELFF.

This clonotype appeared many times. The chain employs TRBV5-5 and TRBJ2-1; 9 bases match TRBD2. The CDR3 runs 16 residues. Per the germline V gene, CDR1 is SGHKS and CDR2 is YYEKEE (reference sequence). Losses at the gene ends were 3 bases for V and 4 bases for J; bases not matched to a gene: 8. Here the CDR3 reads CASSSLGGGGYNEQFF. CDR3 nucleotides: TGTGCCAGCAGCTCACTCGGCGGGGGGGGATACAATGAGCAGTTCTTC.

This clonotype was seen a handful of times. A much larger clone lies one base from this, so it may be a read error. This chain connects TRBV5-1 to TRBJ2-2; D not certain. CDR1 SGHRS and CDR2 YFSETQ come from the germline V gene. This CDR3 has 12 residues. CDR3 in amino acids: CDSRGSTGELFF. CDR3 bases: TGCGACAGCAGAGGAAGCACCGGGGAGCTGTTTTTT.

This clonotype came up a few times. As the CDR3 is not closed by the conserved phenylalanine or tryptophan, this likely results from a read error. The J gene is TRBJ2-7, the V gene TRBV2; D is ambiguous. The V end lost 4 bases, the J end lost 3 bases, and 10 bases lay between the germline ends. Germline CDR1 reads SNHLY; CDR2 reads FYNNEI. The CDR3 runs 13 residues. CDR3 bases: TGTGCCAGCAGTGCCCGGACCGTCTACGAGCAGTACAAC. Encoded protein: CASSARTVYEQYN.

This clonotype was counted many times. This chain links TRBV7-2 with TRBJ2-3, with D uncertain. The V gene's germline CDR1 is SGHTA and CDR2 FQGNSA. There are 12 residues in the CDR3. V was trimmed by 5 bases and J by 2 bases, leaving 5 bases between them. In DNA, the CDR3 is TGTGCCAGCAGCCCCTACACAGATACGCAGTATTTT. Its translation is CASSPYTDTQYF.

There are many counts of this clonotype. The genes are TRBV6-5 and TRBJ2-1, with D possibly called TRBD1 or TRBD2 (5 bases each). V was pared by 2 bases and J by 2 bases, with 10 bases between. This CDR3 contains 15 residues. Germline loops: CDR1 MNHEY, CDR2 SVGAGI. The CDR3 sequence is CASSYRGGTYNEQFF. The CDR3 coding sequence is TGTGCCAGCAGTTACCGTGGGGGTACCTACAATGAGCAGTTCTTC.

The chain joins TRBV6-2 or TRBV6-3 to TRBJ2-1; TRBD1 matches 7 bases. Looked up from germline, CDR1 is MNHEY and CDR2 is SVGEGT. The CDR3 runs 15 residues. Trimming at V came to 6 bases and at J to 0 bases, leaving 5 bases not matched to a gene. The CDR3 region has the DNA TGTGCCAGCAGGTTCAGGGGGAGCTCCTACAATGAGCAGTTCTTC. This translates into CASRFRGSSYNEQFF.

This clonotype was found many times. The rearrangement joins TRBV20-1 to TRBJ1-1, with D perhaps matching TRBD1 (5 bases). The germline V gene has CDR1 DFQATT and CDR2 SNEGSKA (reference sequence). This CDR3 contains 13 residues. The CDR3 reads CSHPGEENTEAFF. CDR3 sequence (DNA): TGCAGCCACCCGGGGGAGGAGAACACTGAAGCTTTCTTT.

This clonotype has at least ten counts. CDR3 loop: CSARGAAGGFTEAFF. The CDR3 nucleotides read TGCAGTGCTCGAGGGGCGGCAGGGGGGTTTACTGAAGCTTTCTTT. This rearrangement joins TRBV20-1 to TRBJ1-1; 7 bases agree with TRBD1. The CDR3 covers 15 residues. The J segment lost 5 bases and the V segment lost 5 bases, leaving 14 bases of the junction unmatched. The germline CDR1 and CDR2 sequences are DFQATT and SNEGSKA (reference sequence).